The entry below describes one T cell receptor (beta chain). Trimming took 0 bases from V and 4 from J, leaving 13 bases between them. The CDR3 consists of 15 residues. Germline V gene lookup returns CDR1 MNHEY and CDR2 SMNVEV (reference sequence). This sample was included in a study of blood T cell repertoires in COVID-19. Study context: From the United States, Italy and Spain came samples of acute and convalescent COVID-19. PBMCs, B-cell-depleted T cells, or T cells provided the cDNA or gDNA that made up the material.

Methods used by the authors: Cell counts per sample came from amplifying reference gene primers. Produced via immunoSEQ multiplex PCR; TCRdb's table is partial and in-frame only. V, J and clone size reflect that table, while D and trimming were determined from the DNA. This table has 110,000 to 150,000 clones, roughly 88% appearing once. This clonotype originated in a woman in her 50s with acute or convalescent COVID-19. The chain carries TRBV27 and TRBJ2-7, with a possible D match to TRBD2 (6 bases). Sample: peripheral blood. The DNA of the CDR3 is TGTGCCAGCAGTTTATCGATAGGGACTCTTTACGAGCAGTACTTC. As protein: CASSLSIGTLYEQYF.